The T cell receptor (beta chain) under discussion was sequenced for a study of neurological immune-mediated disorders. Points from the study as a whole: The greatest TCR clonal expansion occurred in HTLV-1-associated myelopathy and the least in multiple sclerosis, which fell below healthy controls.

Trimming took off 2 bases at V and 12 bases at J, with 32 bases between the two ends. The CDR3 contains 17 residues. Germline CDR1 is DFQATT and CDR2 is SNEGSKA (reference sequence). This clonotype was observed at least ten times. Its matching antigen is unknown. The cDNA came from 5'RACE with 10-nucleotide random UMIs. From the 5' RACE reads, TCRdb called clonotypes with MiXCR, one entry per CDR3 protein. The table shows approximately 31,000 distinct CDR3 sequences, with roughly 4.4% occurring only once. Sequencing input: PBMCs. The genes are TRBV20-1 and TRBJ2-7, with D possibly being TRBD1 (7 bases). The source of this sequence is a man aged 18 to 35 in good health. The chain's CDR3 is CSARPRRGDSTTRRRYF. CDR3 in DNA: TGCAGTGCTAGACCCAGAAGGGGGGACAGTACAACTCGCCGGCGGTACTTC.